Each of the 21 T cell receptor beta chains below was sequenced from the same sample in a study of T cell responses to AZD1222 COVID-19 vaccine. Sequenced by immunoSEQ multiplex PCR; TCRdb stores in-frame clones only, minus some. Among roughly 180,000 clones listed, about nine tenths were seen once. The sample consisted of peripheral blood, taken on day 0 of AZD1222 vaccination. The receptor source for this set is an adult in good health.

V usage is TRBV19 and J usage is TRBJ1-5; D is ambiguous. Trimming took 3 bases from V and 2 from J, leaving 11 bases between them. The CDR3 is 15 residues long. CDR1 LNHDA and CDR2 SQIVND come from the germline V gene (reference sequence). The CDR3 DNA sequence: TGTGCCAGTAGTATTTTGGCGACGGGCAATCAGCCCCAGCATTTT. It yields the protein CASSILATGNQPQHF.

The rearrangement uses TRBV4-2 and TRBJ2-7; D ambiguous. V lost 1 base and J lost 2, with 12 bases in between. The CDR3 contains 15 residues. Germline assignment: CDR1 LGHNA and CDR2 YNFKEQ. As DNA, the CDR3 is TGTGCCAGCAGCCAAGGATTAGGGCTGCCCTACGAGCAGTACTTC. It encodes CASSQGLGLPYEQYF.

This clone was recorded a few times. The gene calls are TRBV7-9 and TRBJ2-7; TRBD1 matches at 7 bases. With V trimmed by 5 bases and J by 3 bases, 10 bases remained unmatched. The CDR3 is 15 residues long. Germline values: CDR1 SEHNR, CDR2 FQNEAQ (reference sequence). CDR3: CASSPTWDSNYEQYF. DNA of the CDR3: TGTGCCAGCAGCCCAACATGGGACAGCAACTACGAGCAGTACTTC.

V is TRBV7-8 and J is TRBJ1-2; D gene uncertain. Trimming shortened V by 0 bases and J by 7 bases, and 12 bases separated the two germline ends. CDR3 length equals 14 residues. In germline, CDR1 is SGHVS, CDR2 FQNEAQ. The CDR3 loop reads CASSLARITLGYTF. As DNA, the CDR3 is TGTGCCAGCAGCTTAGCGAGAATTACTCTTGGCTACACCTTC.

The chain uses TRBV2 and TRBJ1-6; D might be TRBD1 (6 bases). The V gene lost 4 bases and the J gene lost 5 bases, with 15 bases spanning the gap. This CDR3 is 16 amino acids long. From germline, CDR1 is SNHLY and CDR2 FYNNEI. Here the CDR3 reads CASSGQGQTNNSPLHF. The DNA of the CDR3 is TGTGCCAGCAGTGGCCAAGGACAGACTAATAATTCACCCCTCCACTTT.

The CDR3 here is CASSLVDNQPQHF. CDR3 bases: TGTGCCAGCAGTTTGGTAGACAATCAGCCCCAGCATTTT. J is TRBJ1-5 and V is TRBV12-3 or TRBV12-4; D not certain. V lost 3 bases, J lost 3 bases, and 6 bases lay in between. The CDR3 extends over 13 amino acids.

The chain joins TRBV6-5 to TRBJ1-1; a possible D gene is TRBD1 (5 bases). In germline, CDR1 is MNHEY, CDR2 SVGAGI. This CDR3 has 14 amino acids. V was pared by 4 bases and J by 10 bases, with 19 bases between. The CDR3 bases are TGTGCCAGCAGTTCGCCGGGGGGTAAGGGTATAGCTTTCTTT. It is translated as CASSSPGGKGIAFF.

The gene calls are TRBV14 and TRBJ2-1, with 9 bases fitting TRBD2. Per germline, CDR1 SGHDN and CDR2 FVKESK. CDR3 length: 15 residues. V was pared by 1 base and J by 8 bases, with 6 bases of the junction left unmatched. CDR3: CASSQVRGRAHEQFF. CDR3 DNA sequence: TGTGCCAGCAGCCAAGTTCGCGGGAGGGCCCATGAGCAGTTCTTC.

The table lists this clone with a count of one. The chain joins TRBV19 to TRBJ1-1; a weak D match, TRBD1 (6 bases). Trimming left V 1 base short and J 5 bases short, with 14 bases between. The CDR3 totals 15 residues. The germline V gene has CDR1 LNHDA and CDR2 SQIVND (reference sequence). Here the CDR3 DNA reads TGTGCCAGTAGTATAGTCGGGGGACACCTTACTGAAGCTTTCTTT. Residues: CASSIVGGHLTEAFF.

The rearrangement links TRBV6-5 to TRBJ1-2; 7 bases are a match to TRBD1. This CDR3 contains 13 residues. The germline V gene encodes CDR1 MNHEY and CDR2 SVGAGI. Trimming took 6 bases from V and 4 from J; bases not matched to a gene: 5. CDR3 in amino acids: CASRGGQLYGYTF. DNA for the CDR3: TGTGCCAGCAGGGGGGGACAGCTCTATGGCTACACCTTC.

The chain has TRBV5-1 and TRBJ2-3; D may match TRBD1 or TRBD2 (5 bases each). This CDR3 contains 14 residues. V lost 4 bases to trimming and J lost 5 bases, with 14 bases between them. Germline V gene data show CDR1 as SGHRS and CDR2 as YFSETQ. CDR3 in amino acids: CASSPRAEEDTQYF. In DNA form, the CDR3 reads TGCGCCAGCAGCCCCAGGGCGGAGGAAGATACGCAGTATTTT.

The chain employs TRBV7-9 and TRBJ2-7, with 9 positions matching TRBD2. This CDR3 is built from 15 residues. Per the germline V gene, CDR1 is SEHNR and CDR2 is FQNEAQ (reference sequence). V was pared by 7 bases and J by 2 bases, with 9 bases of the junction left unmatched. The CDR3 nucleotides read TGTGCCAGCACCACCGGGACTAGCAGCCCCTACGAGCAGTACTTC. This codes for CASTTGTSSPYEQYF.

The CDR3 is CASSSDSPSVTQYF. In DNA form, the CDR3 reads TGTGCCAGCAGTTCCGACTCGCCTAGCGTTACGCAGTATTTT. The V gene is TRBV6-5, the J gene TRBJ2-3; D possibly corresponds to TRBD2 (6 bases). The CDR3 extends over 14 amino acids. V lost 4 bases and J 8 bases, leaving 16 bases between the germline ends. Germline CDR1 reads MNHEY; CDR2 reads SVGAGI.

This clone has just a few counts. The chain carries TRBV19 and TRBJ1-2, with 8 bases identical to TRBD1. CDR1 and CDR2 (germline): LNHDA, SQIVND (reference sequence). The CDR3 sequence is 13 residues long. J gave up 4 bases and V 8 bases, and 6 bases lay outside the gene matches. The CDR3 protein is CASWGRGPYGYTF. The DNA of the CDR3 is TGTGCCAGTTGGGGCAGGGGGCCCTATGGCTACACCTTC.

The chain links TRBV6-5 to TRBJ1-1; D perhaps matches TRBD1 (6 bases). V lost 6 bases and J lost 7, with 15 bases in between. Germline loops: CDR1 MNHEY, CDR2 SVGAGI. The CDR3 is 13 amino acids. The CDR3 nucleotides read TGTGCCAGCAGCTACAACCTAGGGGGTGAAGCTTTCTTT. Translating gives CASSYNLGGEAFF.

The chain links TRBV7-9 to TRBJ2-2, with D unclear. Trimming took 2 bases from V and 6 from J, leaving 13 bases between them. CDR3 length: 15 residues. CDR1 is SEHNR and CDR2 is FQNEAQ in the germline V gene (reference sequence). The CDR3 nucleotides read TGTGCCAGCAGCTTAACGTCCTCGATCTCCGGGGAGCTGTTTTTT. It translates to CASSLTSSISGELFF.

CDR3 bases: TGTGCCAGCAGCTTCCGTACCGGGACGCTCACTGAAGCTTTCTTT. It specifies CASSFRTGTLTEAFF. This chain links TRBV11-2 with TRBJ1-1; tentatively, D is TRBD1 (5 bases). V lost 3 bases, J lost 4 bases, and 15 bases lay in between. The CDR3 consists of 15 residues. Germline loops: CDR1 SGHAT, CDR2 FQNNGV.

This sequence joins TRBV7-3 and TRBJ2-2, with a weak D call TRBD2 (5 bases). Deletions cut 4 bases from V and 5 bases from J, with 11 bases between. CDR1 and CDR2 (germline): SGHTA, FQGTGA. This CDR3 contains 14 residues. The DNA of the CDR3 is TGTGCCAGCAGCTCCCCCCAGCGGACCGGGGAGCTGTTTTTT. As protein: CASSSPQRTGELFF.

V usage is TRBV2 and J usage is TRBJ1-2; 7 nucleotides align to TRBD1. The V gene's germline CDR1 is SNHLY and CDR2 FYNNEI. This CDR3 contains 11 residues. V shed 5 bases, J shed 10 bases, and the junction held 4 bases outside the gene matches. As DNA, the CDR3 is TGTGCCAGCAGTAGGGGGACAGCCTACACCTTC. Amino acids: CASSRGTAYTF.

V gene TRBV19 combines with J gene TRBJ2-7, with 8 bases lining up with TRBD2. The trim removed 3 bases at V and 0 bases at J, leaving 1 base unmatched. Germline V lookup: CDR1 LNHDA, CDR2 SQIVND (reference sequence). The CDR3 length is 14 residues. The CDR3 loop reads CASSMAGGSYEQYF. CDR3 nucleotides: TGTGCCAGTAGTATGGCGGGGGGCTCCTACGAGCAGTACTTC. Filled out from reference TRBV19 and TRBJ2-7, the complete variable domain reads DGGITQSPKYLFRKEGQNVTLSCEQNLNHDAMYWYRQDPGQGLRLIYYSQIVNDFQKGDIAEGYSVSREKKESFPLTVTSAQKNPTAFYLCASSMAGGSYEQYFGPGTRLTVT.

This chain links TRBV11-2 with TRBJ1-4, with D perhaps TRBD1 (5 bases). CDR3 length: 15 amino acids. Germline CDR1 and CDR2: SGHAT and FQNNGV. Trimming removed 4 bases at V and 4 bases at J, with 13 bases between. For the CDR3, the DNA is TGTGCCAGCAGCTCCCCTACAGGCTTTAATGAAAAACTGTTTTTT. Protein: CASSSPTGFNEKLFF.